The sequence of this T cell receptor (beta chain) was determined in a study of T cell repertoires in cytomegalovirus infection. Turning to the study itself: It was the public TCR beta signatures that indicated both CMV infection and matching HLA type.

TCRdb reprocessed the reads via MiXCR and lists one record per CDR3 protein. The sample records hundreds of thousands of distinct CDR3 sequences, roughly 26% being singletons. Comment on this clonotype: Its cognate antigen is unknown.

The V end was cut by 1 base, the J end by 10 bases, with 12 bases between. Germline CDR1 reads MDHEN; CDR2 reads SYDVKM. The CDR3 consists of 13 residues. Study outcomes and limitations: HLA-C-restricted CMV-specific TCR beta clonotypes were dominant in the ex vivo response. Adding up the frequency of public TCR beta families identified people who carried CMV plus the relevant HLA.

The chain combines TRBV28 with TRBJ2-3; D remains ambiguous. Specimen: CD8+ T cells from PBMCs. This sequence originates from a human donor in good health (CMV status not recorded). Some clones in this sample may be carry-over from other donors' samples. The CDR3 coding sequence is TGTGCCAGCAGTTTATCGGCGTGGATGGCGCAGTATTTT. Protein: CASSLSAWMAQYF.